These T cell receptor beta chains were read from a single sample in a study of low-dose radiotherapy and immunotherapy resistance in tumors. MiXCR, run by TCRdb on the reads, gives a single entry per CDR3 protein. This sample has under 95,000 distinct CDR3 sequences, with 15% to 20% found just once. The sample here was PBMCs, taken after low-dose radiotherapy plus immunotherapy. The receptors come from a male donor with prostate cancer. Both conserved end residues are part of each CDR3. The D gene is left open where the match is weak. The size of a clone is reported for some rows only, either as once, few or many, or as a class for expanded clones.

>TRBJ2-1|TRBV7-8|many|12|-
CASSPLWNEQFF
TGTGCCAGCAGCCCATTGTGGAATGAGCAGTTCTTC
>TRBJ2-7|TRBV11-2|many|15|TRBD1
CASSRDRVVTYEQYF
TGTGCCAGCAGTCGGGACAGGGTGGTTACCTACGAGCAGTACTTC
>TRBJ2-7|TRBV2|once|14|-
CASTLRPRYNEQYF
TGTGCCAGCACCCTCAGGCCCCGGTACAATGAGCAGTACTTC
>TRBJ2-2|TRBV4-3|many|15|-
CASSQRGTISGELFF
TGCGCCAGCAGCCAGCGGGGTACGATCTCCGGGGAGCTGTTTTTT
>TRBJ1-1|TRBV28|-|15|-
CASSRPLVGNTEAFF
TGTGCCAGCAGCCGGCCGTTGGTGGGGAACACTGAAGCTTTCTTT
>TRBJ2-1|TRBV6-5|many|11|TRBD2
CASKTSGRQFF
TGTGCCAGCAAAACTAGCGGTCGGCAGTTCTTC
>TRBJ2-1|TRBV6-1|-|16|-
CASSDYRVGRNNEQFF
TGTGCCAGCAGTGACTATAGAGTCGGGAGAAACAATGAGCAGTTCTTC
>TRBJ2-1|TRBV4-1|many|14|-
CASSQSIQGFGQFF
TGCGCCAGCAGCCAATCCATCCAGGGTTTCGGGCAGTTCTTC
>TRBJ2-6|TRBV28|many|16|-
CASSGPGRSGANVLTF
TGTGCCAGCAGCGGTCCGGGGCGCTCTGGGGCCAACGTCCTGACTTTC
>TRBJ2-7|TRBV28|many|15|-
CATSDGGNEKNEQYF
TGTGCCACCAGCGATGGGGGGAACGAGAAGAACGAGCAGTACTTC
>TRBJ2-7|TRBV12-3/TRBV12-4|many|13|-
CASSLGGNYEQYF
TGTGCCAGCAGTTTAGGGGGGAACTACGAGCAGTACTTC
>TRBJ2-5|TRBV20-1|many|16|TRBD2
CSARRPGLASKETQYF
TGCAGTGCTAGACGACCGGGACTAGCGTCGAAAGAGACCCAGTACTTC
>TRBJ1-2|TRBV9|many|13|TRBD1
CASSVSGGSGYTF
TGTGCCAGCAGCGTATCAGGGGGCTCCGGCTACACCTTC
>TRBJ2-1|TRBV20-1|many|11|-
CSARGRPEQFF
TGCAGTGCTCGGGGTCGGCCTGAGCAGTTCTTC
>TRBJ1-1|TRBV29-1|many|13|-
CSVDQGVNAEAFF
TGCAGCGTTGATCAAGGGGTAAACGCTGAAGCTTTCTTT
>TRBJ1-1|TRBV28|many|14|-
CASSLEGGATEAFF
TGTGCCAGCAGTTTAGAGGGTGGTGCCACTGAAGCTTTCTTT
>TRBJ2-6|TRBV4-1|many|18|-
CASSQDTGFSSGANVLTF
TGCGCCAGCAGCCAAGACACAGGTTTTAGCTCTGGGGCCAACGTCCTGACTTTC
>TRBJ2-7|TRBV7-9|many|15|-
CASSFGGLADSEQYF
TGTGCCAGCAGTTTCGGTGGCCTAGCTGACTCCGAGCAGTACTTC
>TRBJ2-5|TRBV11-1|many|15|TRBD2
CASSLGLAVGETQYF
TGTGCCAGCAGCCTTGGTCTAGCGGTTGGAGAGACCCAGTACTTC
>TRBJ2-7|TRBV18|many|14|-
CASSAGQRLYEQYF
TGTGCCAGCTCAGCGGGACAGAGACTCTACGAGCAGTACTTC
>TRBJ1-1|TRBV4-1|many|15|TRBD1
CASSQGQGVNTEAFF
TGCGCCAGCAGCCAAGGACAGGGGGTGAACACTGAAGCTTTCTTT
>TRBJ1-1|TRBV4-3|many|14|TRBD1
CASSQGDRGTEAFF
TGCGCCAGCAGCCAAGGTGACAGGGGCACTGAAGCTTTCTTT
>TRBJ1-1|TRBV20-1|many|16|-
CSACPPTGLGNAEAFF
TGCAGTGCTTGCCCTCCCACAGGGTTAGGCAACGCTGAAGCTTTCTTT
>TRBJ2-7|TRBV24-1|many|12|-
CATRQGNYEQYF
TGTGCCACCAGACAGGGAAACTACGAGCAGTACTTC
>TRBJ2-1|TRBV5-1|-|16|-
CASSLYLSADYNEQFF
TGCGCCAGCAGCTTGTACCTCTCGGCAGATTACAATGAGCAGTTCTTC
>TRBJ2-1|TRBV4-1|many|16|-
CASSRSGGTKGNEQFF
TGCGCCAGCAGCCGAAGTGGGGGAACCAAGGGCAATGAGCAGTTCTTC
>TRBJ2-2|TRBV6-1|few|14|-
CASSWTSVGELFFF
-
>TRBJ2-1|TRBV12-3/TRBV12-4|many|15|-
CASSSPGASVNEQFF
TGTGCCAGCAGTTCCCCGGGAGCTAGTGTCAATGAGCAGTTCTTC
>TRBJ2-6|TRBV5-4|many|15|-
CASSLAASGANVLTF
TGTGCCAGCAGCTTGGCGGCGTCTGGGGCCAACGTCCTGACTTTC
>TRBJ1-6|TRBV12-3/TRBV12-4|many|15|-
CASRADSVRNSPLHF
TGTGCCAGCAGGGCGGACAGTGTTAGGAATTCACCCCTCCACTTT
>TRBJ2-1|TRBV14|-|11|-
CASSFRVEQFF
TGTGCCAGCAGCTTCCGGGTCGAGCAGTTCTTC
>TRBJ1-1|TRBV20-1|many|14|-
CSAKIGSLLTEAFF
TGCAGTGCTAAAATTGGATCCCTCCTCACTGAAGCTTTCTTT